This entry lists 20 T cell receptor beta chains sequenced from one sample in a study of lymphopenia after photon versus proton radiotherapy. TCRdb keeps only in-frame clones here, not all; method: immunoSEQ multiplex PCR. The table has approximately 65,000 clones, roughly nine tenths seen once; the top ten hold around 13%. The sample was peripheral blood, taken from a patient treated with proton-based radiotherapy. These receptors came from a man older than 75 with esophageal cancer.

The chain recombines TRBV6-1 with TRBJ1-1, with D possibly TRBD1 on 6 matching bases. Trimming left V 8 bases short and J 3 bases short, with 10 bases between. This CDR3 region has 12 residues. CDR1 and CDR2 (germline): MNHNS, SASEGT. The CDR3 spells CASVRGHTEAFF. The CDR3 DNA follows: TGTGCCAGCGTCCGGGGGCACACTGAAGCTTTCTTT.

This chain connects TRBV27 to TRBJ2-7, with D possibly TRBD2 on 6 matching bases. V was cut by 5 bases and J by 6 bases, with 17 bases left in between. Per the germline V gene, CDR1 is MNHEY and CDR2 is SMNVEV (reference sequence). CDR3 length equals 14 residues. In nucleotides, the CDR3 is TGTGCCAGCAGTCCAAACAGTTTCGGGGGCGAGCAGTACTTC. Its protein is CASSPNSFGGEQYF.

The gene calls are TRBV9 and TRBJ1-4; a possible D gene is TRBD1 (5 bases). The CDR3 spans 15 residues. Germline CDR1 and CDR2: SGDLS and YYNGEE. The V end was cut by 0 bases, the J end by 5 bases, with 11 bases between. The CDR3 coding sequence is TGTGCCAGCAGCGTAGTGGGGGGATCGAATGAAAAACTGTTTTTT. It encodes CASSVVGGSNEKLFF.

J is TRBJ1-1 and V is TRBV7-6, with D perhaps matching TRBD1 (6 bases). V dropped 1 base and J dropped 0 bases, with 18 bases sitting between them. The CDR3 is 18 residues long. The germline V gene has CDR1 SGHVS and CDR2 FNYEAQ. This CDR3 reads CASSLGGGRGVMNTEAFF. The CDR3 DNA sequence: TGTGCCAGCAGCTTAGGTGGCGGCAGGGGTGTCATGAACACTGAAGCTTTCTTT.

The rearrangement links TRBV5-1 to TRBJ1-1; 8 nucleotides line up with TRBD1. The germline CDR1 and CDR2 sequences are SGHRS and YFSETQ. The CDR3 contains 15 residues. Trimming took 1 base from V and 4 from J; bases not matched to a gene: 6. CDR3 protein: CASSLPNTGGTEAFF. CDR3 sequence (DNA): TGCGCCAGCAGCTTGCCCAATACAGGGGGCACTGAAGCTTTCTTT. The whole variable domain, filled in from reference TRBV5-1 and TRBJ1-1, reads KAGVTQTPRYLIKTRGQQVTLSCSPISGHRSVSWYQQTPGQGLQFLFEYFSETQRNKGNFPGRFSGRQFSNSRSEMNVSTLELGDSALYLCASSLPNTGGTEAFFGQGTRLTVV.

The CDR3 bases are TGTGCCAGTAGTATCGGACAGGGCCCCCACAATGAGCAGTTCTTC. It codes for CASSIGQGPHNEQFF. The rearrangement uses TRBV19 and TRBJ2-1, with 8 nucleotides matching TRBD1. Germline CDR1 is LNHDA and CDR2 is SQIVND (reference sequence). This CDR3 is built from 15 residues. Losses at the gene ends were 3 bases for V and 5 bases for J; bases not matched to a gene: 6.

The chain has TRBV15 and TRBJ2-3; 8 nucleotides align to TRBD1. The CDR3 runs to 13 residues. V shed 8 bases, J shed 2 bases, and the junction held 3 bases outside the gene matches. In germline, CDR1 is LNHNV, CDR2 YYDKDF (reference sequence). In DNA form, the CDR3 reads TGTGCCACCCGGACAGGGACCACAGATACGCAGTATTTT. Its translation: CATRTGTTDTQYF.

The table lists this clone with a count of one. The chain has TRBV5-5 and TRBJ2-1, with D uncertain. This CDR3 has 13 residues. CDR1 and CDR2 (germline): SGHKS, YYEKEE (reference sequence). Trimming stripped 2 bases from V and 8 bases from J, with 11 bases between. As DNA, the CDR3 is TGTGCCAGCAGCTTCGGTCCCGAATATGAGCAGTTCTTC. Translated, it gives CASSFGPEYEQFF.

This clone has only one observation. The chain combines TRBV29-1 with TRBJ2-1; D is possibly TRBD1 or TRBD2 (6 bases each). The CDR3 has 11 residues. Germline-derived CDR1 and CDR2 are SQVTM and ANQGSEA. V was shortened by 4 bases and J by 12 bases, with 13 bases between the two germline ends. The CDR3 nucleotides read TGCAGCGTTGGGGACATCGGGGGGCAGTTCTTC. Translation gives CSVGDIGGQFF.

The genes are TRBV19 and TRBJ2-1, with 7 positions matching TRBD1. This CDR3 has 16 residues. CDR1 and CDR2 (germline): LNHDA, SQIVND (reference sequence). V lost 1 base to trimming and J lost 3 bases; unmatched junction nucleotides: 6. The DNA for the CDR3 is TGTGCCAGTAGTATAGCCTCAGGGGGATTCTACAATGAGCAGTTCTTC. Its translation: CASSIASGGFYNEQFF.

V gene TRBV7-9 combines with J gene TRBJ2-1; D not resolved. This CDR3 is 16 amino acids long. V dropped 1 base and J dropped 3 bases, with 13 bases sitting between them. Germline V gene lookup returns CDR1 SEHNR and CDR2 FQNEAQ (reference sequence). In DNA form, the CDR3 reads TGTGCCAGCAGCTTAGACAGTTGGTGGAACTACAATGAGCAGTTCTTC. It is translated as CASSLDSWWNYNEQFF.

This chain uses TRBV19 with TRBJ2-1; D is possibly TRBD1 (6 bases). Germline values: CDR1 LNHDA, CDR2 SQIVND (reference sequence). V lost 8 bases and J lost 0, with 14 bases in between. There are 15 residues in the CDR3. This CDR3 is CASQPRGTSYNEQFF. The CDR3 DNA sequence: TGTGCCAGTCAACCGAGGGGGACCTCCTACAATGAGCAGTTCTTC.

This chain links TRBV5-4 with TRBJ2-1, with TRBD2 as a possible D gene (6 bases). V lost 4 bases and J 9 bases, leaving 20 bases between the germline ends. The CDR3 is 15 residues long. Per the germline V gene, CDR1 is SGHNT and CDR2 is YYREEE (reference sequence). The CDR3 is CASSPAIPSGGEQFF. Written as DNA, the CDR3 is TGTGCCAGCAGCCCGGCGATACCTTCCGGGGGTGAGCAGTTCTTC.

The chain is built from TRBV7-6 and TRBJ2-7; unclear D gene. The germline V gene encodes CDR1 SGHVS and CDR2 FNYEAQ. V was trimmed by 2 bases and J by 0 bases, leaving 11 bases between them. The CDR3 contains 15 residues. The chain's CDR3 is CASSLSTDGSYEQYF. Here the CDR3 DNA reads TGTGCCAGCAGCTTATCGACGGACGGCTCCTACGAGCAGTACTTC.

This chain uses TRBV9 with TRBJ1-4; 9 bases fit TRBD1. V shed 3 bases, J shed 5 bases, and the junction held 5 bases outside the gene matches. Germline V gene data show CDR1 as SGDLS and CDR2 as YYNGEE. The CDR3 loop spans 15 amino acids. The CDR3 spells CASSAFGTGNEKLFF. The CDR3 nucleotides are TGTGCCAGCAGCGCCTTCGGGACAGGGAATGAAAAACTGTTTTTT.

The V gene is TRBV6-6, the J gene TRBJ1-5; D might be TRBD1 (6 bases). The V end lost 2 bases, the J end lost 7 bases, and 12 bases lay between the germline ends. The CDR3 has 14 amino acids. Germline V gene data show CDR1 as MNHNY and CDR2 as SVGAGI (reference sequence). The CDR3, as DNA: TGTGCCAGCAGTTACGGGGGCGGAGAGCAGCCCCAGCATTTT. This gives the protein CASSYGGGEQPQHF.

The chain recombines TRBV5-4 with TRBJ2-3; perhaps TRBD1 as D (5 bases). This CDR3 comprises 14 residues. Germline values: CDR1 SGHNT, CDR2 YYREEE (reference sequence). V was pared by 5 bases and J by 2 bases, with 12 bases between. The CDR3 loop is CASRQESATDTQYF. CDR3 DNA sequence: TGTGCCAGCAGACAGGAGTCAGCCACAGATACGCAGTATTTT.

The V and J genes are TRBV15 and TRBJ2-7; D uncertain. Germline-derived CDR1 and CDR2 are LNHNV and YYDKDF (reference sequence). The ends were cut back, 3 bases at V and 2 bases at J, with 8 bases in the middle. The CDR3 totals 13 residues. The CDR3 coding sequence is TGTGCCACCAGCAGGGTAGGGCCCTACGAGCAGTACTTC. This encodes CATSRVGPYEQYF.

There are a few counts of this clone. The chain recombines TRBV7-3 with TRBJ2-3; the D call may be TRBD1 or TRBD2 (6 bases each). V shed 6 bases and J shed 5 bases, with 15 bases lying between them. This CDR3 is built from 14 residues. Germline values: CDR1 SGHTA, CDR2 FQGTGA. The CDR3 nucleotides read TGTGCCAGCAGGTCAGGACTACAGGGAGATACGCAGTATTTT. As protein: CASRSGLQGDTQYF.

CDR3 sequence (DNA): TGCGCCAGCAGAAAAGACAGTCAAGAGACCCAGTACTTC. Residues: CASRKDSQETQYF. This chain connects TRBV5-1 to TRBJ2-5; weak D call: TRBD1 (5 bases). V was clipped by 5 bases and J by 2 bases, with 10 bases between them. Germline V CDR1 and CDR2: SGHRS, YFSETQ. The CDR3 totals 13 residues.